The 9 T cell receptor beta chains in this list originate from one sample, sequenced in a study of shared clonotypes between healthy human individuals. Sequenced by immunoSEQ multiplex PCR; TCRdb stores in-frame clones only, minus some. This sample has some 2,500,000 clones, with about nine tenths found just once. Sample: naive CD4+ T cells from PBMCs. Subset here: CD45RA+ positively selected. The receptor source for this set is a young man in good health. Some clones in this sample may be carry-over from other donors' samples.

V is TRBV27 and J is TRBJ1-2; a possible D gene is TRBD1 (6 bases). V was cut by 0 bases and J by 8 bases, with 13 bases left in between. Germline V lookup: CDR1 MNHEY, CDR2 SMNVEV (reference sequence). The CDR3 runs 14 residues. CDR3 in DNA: TGTGCCAGCAGTTTATCGGTCAACAGGGACGGCTACACCTTC. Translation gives CASSLSVNRDGYTF.

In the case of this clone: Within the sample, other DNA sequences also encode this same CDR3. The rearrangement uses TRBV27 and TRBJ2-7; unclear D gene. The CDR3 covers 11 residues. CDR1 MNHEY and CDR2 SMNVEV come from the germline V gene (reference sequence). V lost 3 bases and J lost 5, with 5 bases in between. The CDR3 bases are TGTGCCAGCAGTTTGGGGAACGAGCAGTACTTC. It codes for CASSLGNEQYF.

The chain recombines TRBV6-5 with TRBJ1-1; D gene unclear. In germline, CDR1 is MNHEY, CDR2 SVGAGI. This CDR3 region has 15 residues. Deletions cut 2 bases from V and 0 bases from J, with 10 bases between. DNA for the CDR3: TGTGCCAGCAGTTACGGGCATCGCGTGAACACTGAAGCTTTCTTT. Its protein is CASSYGHRVNTEAFF.

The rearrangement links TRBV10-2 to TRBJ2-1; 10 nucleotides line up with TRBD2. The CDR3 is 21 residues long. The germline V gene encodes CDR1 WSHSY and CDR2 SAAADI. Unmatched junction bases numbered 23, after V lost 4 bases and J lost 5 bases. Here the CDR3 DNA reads TGCGCCAGCAGTGGGCCGGTCGGGGCTAGCGGGAGTCGGGGGGGGAACAATGAGCAGTTCTTC. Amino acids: CASSGPVGASGSRGGNNEQFF.

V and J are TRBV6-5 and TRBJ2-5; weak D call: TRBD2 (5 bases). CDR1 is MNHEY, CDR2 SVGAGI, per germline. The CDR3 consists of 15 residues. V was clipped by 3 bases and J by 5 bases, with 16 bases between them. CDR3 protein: CASSYRQDLTETQYF. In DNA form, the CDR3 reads TGTGCCAGCAGTTATCGGCAGGACTTGACGGAGACCCAGTACTTC.

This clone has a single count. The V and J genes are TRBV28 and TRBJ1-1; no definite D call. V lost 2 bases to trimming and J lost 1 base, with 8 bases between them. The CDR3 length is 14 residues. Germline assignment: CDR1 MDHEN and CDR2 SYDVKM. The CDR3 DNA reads TGTGCCAGCAGTTTACCGCAGCAGAACACTGAAGCTTTCTTT. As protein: CASSLPQQNTEAFF.

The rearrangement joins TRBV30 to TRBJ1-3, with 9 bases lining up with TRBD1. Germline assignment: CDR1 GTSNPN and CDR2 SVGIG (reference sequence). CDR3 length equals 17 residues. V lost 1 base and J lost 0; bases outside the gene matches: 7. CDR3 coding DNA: TGTGCCTGGAGTGCTTGGACAGGGGCGACCTCTGGAAACACCATATATTTT. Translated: CAWSAWTGATSGNTIYF.

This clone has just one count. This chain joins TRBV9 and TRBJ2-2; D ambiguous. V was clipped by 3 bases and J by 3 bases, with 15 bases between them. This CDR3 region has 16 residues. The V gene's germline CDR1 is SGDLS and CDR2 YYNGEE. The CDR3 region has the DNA TGTGCCAGCAGCGAAGACCCCACCGGAGACACCGGGGAGCTGTTTTTT. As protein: CASSEDPTGDTGELFF. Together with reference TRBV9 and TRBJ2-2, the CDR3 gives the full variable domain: DSGVTQTPKHLITATGQRVTLRCSPRSGDLSVYWYQQSLDQGLQFLIQYYNGEERAKGNILERFSAQQFPDLHSELNLSSLELGDSALYFCASSEDPTGDTGELFFGEGSRLTVL.

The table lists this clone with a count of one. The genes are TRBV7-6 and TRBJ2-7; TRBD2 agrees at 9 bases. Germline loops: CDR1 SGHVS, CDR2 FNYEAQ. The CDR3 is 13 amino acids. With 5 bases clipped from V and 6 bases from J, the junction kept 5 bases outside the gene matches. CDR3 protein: CASSPGLAAEQYF. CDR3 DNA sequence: TGTGCCAGCAGCCCGGGACTAGCTGCCGAGCAGTACTTC.